A single sample gave rise to the 29 T cell receptor beta chains below, sequenced in a study of T cell responses to AZD1222 COVID-19 vaccine (dated by TCRdb to the early 2020s). Interpreted using the paper, the time point label stands for: about 28 days (+/-7) after the second vaccine dose. The library was produced with the immunoSEQ multiplex PCR assay. Entries here come from immuneACCESS through TCRdb and include only in-frame sequences with V and J called. Some clones fail to appear in such tables; in the studies checked, an unresolved V gene covers under half of the shortfall, and the cause of the remainder is unknown. This sample lists about 140,000 clones; 86% were detected once. Of the sample, around 5.1% is held by the ten largest clones. The specimen was peripheral blood, collected 28 days after the second AZD1222 dose. The receptors were gathered from an adult who received the AZD1222 COVID-19 vaccine.

V gene TRBV7-8 combines with J gene TRBJ1-1; TRBD1 might be the D (6 bases). CDR1 is SGHVS, CDR2 FQNEAQ, per germline. V was trimmed by 2 bases and J by 1 base, leaving 20 bases between them. CDR3 length: 18 residues. The CDR3 DNA follows: TGTGCCAGCAGCTTAACGCGGACAGTTATAGAGGCGAACACTGAAGCTTTCTTT. It specifies CASSLTRTVIEANTEAFF.

This chain links TRBV5-4 with TRBJ2-5, with 7 bases that match TRBD2. The CDR3 contains 15 residues. Trimming at V came to 0 bases and at J to 5 bases, leaving 7 bases not matched to a gene. Looked up from germline, CDR1 is SGHNT and CDR2 is YYREEE (reference sequence). The CDR3 DNA sequence: TGTGCCAGCAGCTTGGGCGGGAGCCTGGCCGAGACCCAGTACTTC. Its protein product is CASSLGGSLAETQYF.

In DNA form, the CDR3 reads TGTGCCAGTAGGTTACAGGGGATAGTGGATTCACCCCTCCACTTT. This translates into CASRLQGIVDSPLHF. The genes are TRBV19 and TRBJ1-6; 7 positions match TRBD1. Germline CDR1 LNHDA, CDR2 SQIVND (reference sequence). V was pared by 6 bases and J by 8 bases, with 10 bases of the junction left unmatched. The CDR3 is 15 amino acids.

This chain connects TRBV6-6 to TRBJ2-5; 11 positions agree with TRBD1. After removal of 4 bases from V and 4 bases from J, the junction contained 8 bases not matched to a gene. This CDR3 contains 16 residues. Germline assignment: CDR1 MNHNY and CDR2 SVGAGI (reference sequence). This CDR3 is CASSSFSGQGVETQYF. The CDR3 nucleotides read TGTGCCAGCAGTTCTTTCTCGGGACAGGGGGTAGAGACCCAGTACTTC.

This clone was found a few times. The V call is TRBV21-1, the J call TRBJ2-5. TRBV21-1 is a documented pseudogene. This CDR3 region has 13 residues. This CDR3 is CASSKGGTETQYF. DNA for the CDR3: TGTGCCAGCAGCAAAGGGGGGACGGAGACCCAGTACTTC.

This chain links TRBV6-5 with TRBJ1-4; TRBD1 agrees at 8 bases. The V gene end was trimmed by 6 bases and the J gene end by 12 bases; junction bases not matched to a gene: 9. The germline V gene has CDR1 MNHEY and CDR2 SVGAGI. The CDR3 consists of 13 residues. The CDR3 DNA follows: TGTGCCAGCAGCAAGCCCGACAGGGGAGAACTGTTTTTT. It codes for CASSKPDRGELFF.

The rearrangement uses TRBV5-4 and TRBJ1-1; D remains ambiguous. The germline V and J ends were trimmed by 5 bases and 2 bases, with 10 bases remaining between them. CDR3 length: 13 amino acids. CDR1 is SGHNT and CDR2 is YYREEE in the germline V gene (reference sequence). The CDR3, as DNA: TGTGCCAGCAGGTCACAGTTTAACACTGAAGCTTTCTTT. It is translated as CASRSQFNTEAFF. Together with reference TRBV5-4 and TRBJ1-1, the CDR3 gives the full variable domain: ETGVTQSPTHLIKTRGQQVTLRCSSQSGHNTVSWYQQALGQGPQFIFQYYREEENGRGNFPPRFSGLQFPNYSSELNVNALELDDSALYLCASRSQFNTEAFFGQGTRLTVV.

As to this clone: At the DNA level, this CDR3 is encoded by other sequences in the same sample as well. The genes are TRBV7-9 and TRBJ1-2; unclear D gene. Trimming pared 5 bases from V and 1 base from J, leaving 5 bases between. Germline V CDR1 and CDR2: SEHNR, FQNEAQ (reference sequence). The CDR3 extends over 12 amino acids. The CDR3 DNA follows: TGTGCCAGCAGCGGCAGTAACTATGGCTACACCTTC. Residues: CASSGSNYGYTF.

The count of this clone is one. The chain recombines TRBV7-9 with TRBJ2-5, with D maybe TRBD2 (5 bases). Trimming removed 6 bases from V and 5 bases from J, with 16 bases in between. The CDR3 sequence is 14 residues long. Germline CDR1 and CDR2: SEHNR and FQNEAQ (reference sequence). The CDR3 coding sequence is TGTGCCAGCAGGCCTGAGAGCGGACTGGAGACCCAGTACTTC. Protein sequence: CASRPESGLETQYF.

Comment on this clone: One end of the junction does not line up with germline, which may come from a read error. The chain carries TRBV7-7 and TRBJ1-4; D might be TRBD1 (5 bases). The CDR3 length is 15 residues. Germline V lookup: CDR1 SSHAT, CDR2 FNYEAQ (reference sequence). The CDR3 DNA reads TGTGCTAGCAGCTTAGCAGTAGGGGCGGGAGAAAAACTGTTTTTT. This sequence encodes CASSLAVGAGEKLFF.

V gene TRBV6-5 combines with J gene TRBJ2-2; 7 nucleotides match TRBD2. Germline CDR1 is MNHEY and CDR2 is SVGAGI. CDR3 length: 13 amino acids. J was trimmed by 4 bases and V by 6 bases; bases with no gene match: 2. The CDR3 bases are TGTGCCAGCAGAACGGGGGGCACCGGGGAGCTGTTTTTT. Translating it yields CASRTGGTGELFF.

The chain employs TRBV4-1 and TRBJ2-2; TRBD2 aligns across 8 bases. V was clipped by 4 bases and J by 6 bases; unmatched bases: 10. Germline V gene sequence: CDR1 MGHRA, CDR2 YSYEKL. The CDR3 has 16 amino acids. The CDR3 sequence: CASSLEAGELSGELFF. For the CDR3, the DNA is TGCGCCAGCAGCCTAGAAGCGGGAGAATTGTCCGGGGAGCTGTTTTTT.

This chain uses TRBV10-3 with TRBJ1-2; 12 nucleotides agree with TRBD1. V trimming: 11 bases; J trimming: 4 bases; junction bases outside the gene matches: 11. The germline CDR1 and CDR2 sequences are ENHRY and SYGVKD. This CDR3 is 15 amino acids long. The CDR3: CAVGTGGAGGYGYTF. The CDR3 DNA is TGTGCCGTCGGGACAGGGGGCGCCGGGGGCTATGGCTACACCTTC.

This clone was observed a handful of times. The rearrangement joins TRBV19 to TRBJ1-4; unclear D gene. The germline CDR1 and CDR2 sequences are LNHDA and SQIVND (reference sequence). V lost 9 bases, J lost 3 bases, and 17 bases lay in between. The CDR3 loop spans 15 amino acids. The CDR3 region has the DNA TGTGCCAGCGCCAATATTGGCGGATCTAATGAAAAACTGTTTTTT. Amino acid sequence: CASANIGGSNEKLFF.

The rearrangement uses TRBV9 and TRBJ1-2; 7 nucleotides align to TRBD1. This CDR3 region has 15 residues. Per germline, CDR1 SGDLS and CDR2 YYNGEE. Germline trimming cut 0 bases from V and 0 bases from J; bases unmatched to any gene: 2. CDR3 in DNA: TGTGCCAGCAGCGTAGCTGGGACAGCTAACTATGGCTACACCTTC. This gives the protein CASSVAGTANYGYTF.

This chain uses TRBV5-1 with TRBJ2-3; D gene ambiguous. The V and J ends lost 0 bases and 2 bases respectively, with 7 bases between them. This CDR3 spans 14 amino acids. Germline loops: CDR1 SGHRS, CDR2 YFSETQ. CDR3 nucleotides: TGCGCCAGCAGCTTGGTTGGCTTCACAGATACGCAGTATTTT. Residues: CASSLVGFTDTQYF.

The chain is built from TRBV6-2 or TRBV6-3 and TRBJ2-1; 8 bases agree with TRBD1. With V trimmed by 4 bases and J by 7 bases, 18 bases remained unmatched. CDR3 length equals 18 residues. CDR1 and CDR2 from the germline V gene are MNHEY and SVGEGT. Here the CDR3 reads CASSSYTRTGQALNEQFF. CDR3 nucleotides: TGTGCCAGCAGTTCCTACACTCGGACAGGGCAGGCATTGAATGAGCAGTTCTTC.

This rearrangement joins TRBV5-4 to TRBJ1-6; TRBD1 matches 8 bases. The CDR3 is 16 residues long. The V segment lost 3 bases and the J segment 8 bases; nucleotides outside the gene matches: 10. Germline-derived CDR1 and CDR2 are SGHNT and YYREEE (reference sequence). The chain's CDR3 is CASSSGQGNADSPLHF. As DNA, the CDR3 is TGTGCCAGCAGCTCAGGACAGGGTAATGCCGATTCACCCCTCCACTTT.

The table lists this clone with a count of one. The rearrangement links TRBV7-2 to TRBJ2-1, with D possibly being TRBD2 (6 bases). V lost 5 bases and J lost 6, with 17 bases in between. The CDR3 has 15 amino acids. CDR1 and CDR2 (germline): SGHTA, FQGNSA. CDR3 amino acids: CASSPGPRGGNEQFF. CDR3 nucleotide sequence: TGTGCCAGCAGCCCGGGGCCGAGGGGAGGCAATGAGCAGTTCTTC.

The chain employs TRBV5-1 and TRBJ2-7; no definite D call. This CDR3 comprises 15 residues. Trimming removed 1 base from V and 3 bases from J, with 14 bases in between. Germline V gives CDR1 SGHRS, CDR2 YFSETQ. CDR3: CASSLSENFFYEQYF. CDR3 DNA sequence: TGCGCCAGCAGCTTGTCTGAGAACTTTTTCTACGAGCAGTACTTC.

V and J are TRBV19 and TRBJ1-6, with TRBD1 matching over 7 bases. V lost 8 bases to trimming and J lost 7 bases; unmatched junction nucleotides: 11. Germline-derived CDR1 and CDR2 are LNHDA and SQIVND (reference sequence). CDR3 length equals 15 residues. The CDR3 region is CASSSADRANSPLHF. CDR3 coding DNA: TGTGCCAGTTCCTCCGCCGACAGGGCGAATTCACCCCTCCACTTT.

The CDR3, as DNA: TGTGCCACCAGTGACTTGGGACAGGGTAACTATGGCTACACCTTC. Its protein product is CATSDLGQGNYGYTF. This chain uses TRBV24-1 with TRBJ1-2; 9 bases match TRBD1. CDR1 and CDR2 (germline): KGHDR, SFDVKD. V shed 4 bases, J shed 1 base, and the junction held 3 bases outside the gene matches. The CDR3 has 15 amino acids.

J is TRBJ1-4 and V is TRBV7-8; D remains ambiguous. The CDR3 runs to 14 residues. Deletions cut 0 bases from V and 5 bases from J, with 7 bases between. Germline-derived CDR1 and CDR2 are SGHVS and FQNEAQ. CDR3: CASSLAAPNEKLFF. The CDR3 region has the DNA TGTGCCAGCAGCTTAGCTGCCCCCAATGAAAAACTGTTTTTT.

This chain links TRBV12-3 or TRBV12-4 with TRBJ1-2; D is uncertain. V shed 6 bases and J shed 12 bases, with 14 bases lying between them. The CDR3 consists of 11 residues. The CDR3 DNA sequence: TGTGCCAGCAGCCCCGGACGTGCTCACACCTTC. Translated, it gives CASSPGRAHTF.

In this sample, this clone turned up a few times. The chain has TRBV7-6 and TRBJ2-3; 8 bases map to TRBD2. V lost 6 bases to trimming and J lost 3 bases; unmatched junction nucleotides: 5. The CDR3 has 14 residues. CDR1 SGHVS and CDR2 FNYEAQ come from the germline V gene. In DNA form, the CDR3 reads TGTGCCAGCAGTTGGGGCGGGGGGACAGATACGCAGTATTTT. Protein product: CASSWGGGTDTQYF.

This clone showed up just a few times. This chain connects TRBV6-1 to TRBJ1-5; D is undetermined. This CDR3 is 16 amino acids long. Trimming took off 1 base at V and 1 base at J, with 11 bases between the two ends. The germline V gene has CDR1 MNHNS and CDR2 SASEGT. The CDR3 loop reads CASSEEAAGSNQPQHF. The DNA for the CDR3 is TGTGCCAGCAGTGAAGAGGCAGCGGGCAGCAATCAGCCCCAGCATTTT.

The chain links TRBV19 to TRBJ1-5, with D possibly matching TRBD1 (5 bases). Germline V gene sequence: CDR1 LNHDA, CDR2 SQIVND (reference sequence). Trimming removed 5 bases from V and 1 base from J, with 9 bases in between. CDR3 length equals 14 residues. CDR3 DNA: TGTGCCAGTAGTTGGGGACGGAGCAATCAGCCCCAGCATTTT. Encoded protein: CASSWGRSNQPQHF.

In its sample, this clone was seen a few times. The chain links TRBV19 to TRBJ2-1; D possibly corresponds to TRBD1 (6 bases). The CDR3 has 14 amino acids. Between the trimmed V and J ends, which lost 4 bases and 7 bases, there was a span of 14 bases. The V gene's germline CDR1 is LNHDA and CDR2 SQIVND (reference sequence). The CDR3 sequence is CASSNPGEKNEQFF. CDR3 nucleotide sequence: TGTGCCAGTAGTAATCCAGGGGAGAAAAATGAGCAGTTCTTC.

This chain joins TRBV25-1 and TRBJ2-2, with no clear D. V was shortened by 7 bases and J by 0 bases, with 9 bases between the two germline ends. There are 14 residues in the CDR3. Germline-derived CDR1 and CDR2 are MGHDK and SYGVNS. The CDR3 DNA follows: TGTGCCAGCATCGGACGCGCGAACACCGGGGAGCTGTTTTTT. Amino acids: CASIGRANTGELFF.